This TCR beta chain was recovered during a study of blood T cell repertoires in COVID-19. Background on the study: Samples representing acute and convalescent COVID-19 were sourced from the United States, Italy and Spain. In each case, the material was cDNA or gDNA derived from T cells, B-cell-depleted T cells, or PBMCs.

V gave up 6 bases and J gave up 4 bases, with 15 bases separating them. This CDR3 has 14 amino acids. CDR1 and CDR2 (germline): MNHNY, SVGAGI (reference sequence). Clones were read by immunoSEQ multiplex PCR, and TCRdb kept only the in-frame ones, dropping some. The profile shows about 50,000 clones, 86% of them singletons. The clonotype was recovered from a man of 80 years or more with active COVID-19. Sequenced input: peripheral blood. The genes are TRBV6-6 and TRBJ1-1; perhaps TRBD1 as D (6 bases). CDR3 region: CASSRRGGGTEAFF. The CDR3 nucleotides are TGTGCCAGCAGCCGCAGGGGTGGGGGCACTGAAGCTTTCTTT.